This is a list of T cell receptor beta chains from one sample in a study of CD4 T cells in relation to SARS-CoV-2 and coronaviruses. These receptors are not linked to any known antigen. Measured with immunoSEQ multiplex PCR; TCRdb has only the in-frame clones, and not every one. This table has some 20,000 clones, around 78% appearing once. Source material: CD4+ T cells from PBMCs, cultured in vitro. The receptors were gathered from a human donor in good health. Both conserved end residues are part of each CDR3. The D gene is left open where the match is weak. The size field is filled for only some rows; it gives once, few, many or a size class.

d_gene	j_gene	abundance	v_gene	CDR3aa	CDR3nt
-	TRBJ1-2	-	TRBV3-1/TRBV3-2	CASSPGPGGYTF	TGTGCCAGCAGCCCCGGACCCGGGGGCTACACCTTC
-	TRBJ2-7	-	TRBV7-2	CASSLVLVGLYF	TGTGCCAGCAGCTTAGTACTAGTTGGGCTGTACTTC
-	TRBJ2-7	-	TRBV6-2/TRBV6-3	CASSFLAPQAYEQYF	TGTGCCAGCAGTTTTCTAGCGCCGCAAGCCTACGAGCAGTACTTC
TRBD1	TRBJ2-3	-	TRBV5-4	CASSQDRARTQYF	TGTGCCAGCAGCCAGGACAGGGCTAGAACGCAGTATTTT
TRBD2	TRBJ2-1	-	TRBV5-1	CASSSGLAVNEQFF	TGCGCCAGCAGCTCAGGACTAGCGGTCAATGAGCAGTTCTTC
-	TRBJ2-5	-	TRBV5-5	CASSLVGYLGETQYF	TGTGCCAGCAGCTTGGTCGGCTACTTGGGGGAGACCCAGTACTTC
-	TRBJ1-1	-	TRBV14	CASSQGGTDSEAFF	TGTGCCAGCAGCCAAGGAGGGACGGACTCTGAAGCTTTCTTT
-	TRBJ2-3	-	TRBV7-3	CASSLMEGSLYTQYF	TGTGCCAGCAGCTTAATGGAGGGATCGTTGTATACGCAGTATTTT
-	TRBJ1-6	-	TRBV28	CASSLEQGGSPLHF	TGTGCCAGCAGTTTAGAACAGGGTGGCTCACCCCTCCACTTT
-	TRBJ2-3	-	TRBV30	CAWRTYQGNTDTQYF	TGTGCTTGGAGGACATACCAGGGAAACACAGATACGCAGTATTTT
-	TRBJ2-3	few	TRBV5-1	CASSLTRGSTDTQYF	TGCGCCAGCAGCTTGACCCGGGGGAGCACAGATACGCAGTATTTT
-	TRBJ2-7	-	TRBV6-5	CASSSGAYEQYF	TGTGCCAGCAGCTCCGGGGCCTACGAGCAGTACTTC
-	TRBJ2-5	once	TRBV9	CASSVALTGSQETQYF	TGTGCCAGCAGCGTAGCTTTAACGGGAAGCCAAGAGACCCAGTACTTC
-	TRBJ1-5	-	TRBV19	CASSMYIGPRGGQPQHF	TGTGCCAGTAGTATGTATATCGGCCCCAGGGGTGGTCAGCCCCAGCATTTT
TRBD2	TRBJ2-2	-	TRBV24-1	CATSEAGVAGELFF	TGTGCCACCAGTGAAGCGGGAGTTGCCGGGGAGCTGTTTTTT
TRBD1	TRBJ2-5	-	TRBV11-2	CASSLRRVLGTGEQETQYF	TGTGCCAGCAGCTTACGCCGAGTTTTAGGCACAGGGGAACAAGAGACCCAGTACTTC
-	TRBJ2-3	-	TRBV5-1	CASSLAGGRTDTQYF	TGCGCCAGCAGCTTGGCCGGGGGCCGCACAGATACGCAGTATTTT
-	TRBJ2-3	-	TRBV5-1	CASSLNVGGDSTDTQYF	TGCGCCAGCAGCTTGAACGTAGGGGGAGACAGCACAGATACGCAGTATTTT
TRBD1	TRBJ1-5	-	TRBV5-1	CASSSDRGGQPQHF	TGCGCCAGCAGCTCGGACAGGGGGGGTCAGCCCCAGCATTTT
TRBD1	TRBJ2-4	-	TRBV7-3	CASSRSGTDDIQYF	TGTGCCAGCAGCCGATCCGGGACAGACGACATTCAGTACTTC
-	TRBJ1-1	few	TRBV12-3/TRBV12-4	CASSLSGTEAFF	TGTGCCAGCAGTTTGAGTGGCACTGAAGCTTTCTTT
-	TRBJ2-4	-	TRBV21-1	CASSKGDRAFAKNIQYF	TGTGCCAGCAGCAAGGGAGACAGGGCCTTTGCCAAAAACATTCAGTACTTC
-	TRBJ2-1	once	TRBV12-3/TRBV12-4	CASSLERGEQFF	TGTGCCAGCAGTTTAGAACGTGGAGAGCAGTTCTTC
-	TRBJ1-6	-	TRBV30	CAWTTTWDSPLHF	TGTGCCTGGACCACGACTTGGGATTCACCCCTCCACTTT
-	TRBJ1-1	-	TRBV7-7	CASSSGTNTEAFF	TGTGCCAGCAGCTCAGGGACGAACACTGAAGCTTTCTTT
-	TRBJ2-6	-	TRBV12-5	CASGLGAGYGANVLTF	TGTGCTAGTGGTTTGGGGGCGGGGTATGGGGCCAACGTCCTGACTTTC
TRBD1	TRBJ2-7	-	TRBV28	CASSYPLSGTGKSLGGYEQYF	TGTGCCAGCAGTTATCCTTTATCCGGGACAGGGAAAAGTCTTGGTGGCTACGAGCAGTACTTC
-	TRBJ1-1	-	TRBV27	CASSLRLGAETEAFF	TGTGCCAGCAGTTTACGGTTGGGGGCTGAAACTGAAGCTTTCTTT
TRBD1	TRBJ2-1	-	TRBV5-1	CASSLDGQGVYEQFF	TGCGCCAGCAGCTTGGATGGACAGGGGGTTTATGAGCAGTTCTTC
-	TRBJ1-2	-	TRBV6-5	CASRWSGNSNYGYTF	TGTGCCAGCAGGTGGTCAGGGAACAGTAACTATGGCTACACCTTC
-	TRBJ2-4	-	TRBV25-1	CASSESGTPYKNIQYF	TGTGCCAGCAGTGAATCCGGGACACCATACAAAAACATTCAGTACTTC
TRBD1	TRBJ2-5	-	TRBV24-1	CATSDPAGTGGRETQYF	TGTGCCACCAGTGATCCGGCGGGGACAGGGGGCAGGGAGACCCAGTACTTC
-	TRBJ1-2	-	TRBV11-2	CASSLGRGYGHTF	TGTGCCAGCAGCTTAGGCAGGGGCTATGGCCACACCTTC
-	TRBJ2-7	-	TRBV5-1	CASSLDFGQRDSYEQYF	TGCGCCAGCAGCTTGGATTTTGGACAGCGGGACTCCTACGAGCAGTACTTC
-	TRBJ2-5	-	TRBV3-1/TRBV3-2	CASSQDRGQTQYF	TGTGCCAGCAGCCAAGACAGGGGACAGACCCAGTACTTC
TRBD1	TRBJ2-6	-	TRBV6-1	CASSEQPGGYGANVLTF	TGTGCCAGCAGTGAACAGCCAGGGGGATATGGGGCCAACGTCCTGACTTTC
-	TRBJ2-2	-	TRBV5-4	CASSLDGTTGELFF	TGTGCCAGCAGCTTGGACGGGACCACCGGGGAGCTGTTTTTT
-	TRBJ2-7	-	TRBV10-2	CASRPGTQYYEQYF	TGCGCCAGCAGACCCGGGACACAGTACTACGAGCAGTACTTC
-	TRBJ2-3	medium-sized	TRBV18	CASSMTTGSSTDTQYF	TGTGCCAGCTCAATGACAACAGGGTCTAGCACAGATACGCAGTATTTT
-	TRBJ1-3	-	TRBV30	CAWSPEGNTIYF	TGTGCCTGGAGTCCGGAAGGAAACACCATATATTTT
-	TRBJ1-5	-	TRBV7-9	CASSLGGHGPQHF	TGTGCCAGCAGCTTAGGGGGGCATGGGCCCCAGCATTTT